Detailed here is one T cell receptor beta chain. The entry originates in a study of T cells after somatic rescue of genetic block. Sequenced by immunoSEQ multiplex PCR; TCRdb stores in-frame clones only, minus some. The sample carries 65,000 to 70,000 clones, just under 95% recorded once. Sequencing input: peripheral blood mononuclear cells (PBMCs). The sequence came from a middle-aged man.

The CDR3 reads CASTLGGLHEQFF. CDR3 nucleotides: TGTGCCAGCACCTTGGGGGGGCTACATGAGCAGTTCTTC. The V gene is TRBV6-1, the J gene TRBJ2-1; a weak D match, TRBD2 (7 bases). The CDR3 is 13 amino acids. The germline V gene encodes CDR1 MNHNS and CDR2 SASEGT. Trimming cost V 7 bases and J 8 bases, with 15 bases left between them.